The entry that follows covers one T cell receptor (beta chain) sequence. As yet, its antigen is unknown. Each CDR3 protein gets one entry after TCRdb re-called the RT-PCR reads with MiXCR. This sample has just over 300,000 distinct CDR3 sequences; just over 20% occur once, and the top ten carry about 10%. The data stem from a study of response to subunit inactivated influenza vaccine. Study-wide results and limits: Few additional T cells are recruited per seasonal influenza vaccination, authors suggested.

Trimming pared 0 bases from V and 3 bases from J, leaving 12 bases between. The CDR3 runs 15 residues. Germline V gene lookup returns CDR1 SGHRS and CDR2 YFSETQ. The TCR comes from a man between 50 and 75 years old who received an inactivated influenza vaccine. Sample: PBMCs from blood, taken 21 months after vaccination. The V call is TRBV5-1, the J call TRBJ1-1, with no clear D. For the CDR3, the DNA is TGCGCCAGCAGCTTGGTTTCTGGGGATGACACTGAAGCTTTCTTT. Its protein product is CASSLVSGDDTEAFF.